The 5 T cell receptor beta chains presented below share a single source sample, sequenced in a study of human T cells and chemical hapten exposure. Each CDR3 protein gets one entry after TCRdb re-called the RACE reads with MiXCR. Of more than 150,000 distinct CDR3 sequences listed, more than 25% are singletons. Time point of the sample: pre-sensitization, week 0. Indicated treatment: therapeutic diphenylcyclopropenone sensitization with weekly scalp DPC. The sequenced sample was whole blood, obtained in connection with sensitization to the hapten diphenylcyclopropenone (DPC). All receptors derive from a woman aged 25 to 45 with alopecia areata. Some clones in this sample may be carry-over from other donors' samples.

This clonotype came up many times. The chain employs TRBV14 and TRBJ1-1, with 9 bases aligning to TRBD1. V shed 4 bases, J shed 6 bases, and the junction held 12 bases outside the gene matches. The germline gives CDR1 SGHDN, CDR2 FVKESK. The CDR3 covers 16 residues. In DNA, the CDR3 is TGTGCCAGCAGCCGTCAAGCTGGGACAGGGATGGCTGAAGCTTTCTTT. This translates into CASSRQAGTGMAEAFF. The complete variable domain, with remaining parts taken from reference TRBV14 and TRBJ1-1, reads EAGVTQFPSHSVIEKGQTVTLRCDPISGHDNLYWYRRVMGKEIKFLLHFVKESKQDESGMPNNRFLAERTGGTYSTLKVQPAELEDSGVYFCASSRQAGTGMAEAFFGQGTRLTVV.

This clonotype was counted between two and nine times. The rearrangement links TRBV29-1 to TRBJ1-4; D is ambiguous. V was shortened by 3 bases and J by 8 bases, with 16 bases between the two germline ends. The germline gives CDR1 SQVTM, CDR2 ANQGSEA. The CDR3 extends over 14 amino acids. The CDR3: CSVEINGGGEKLFF. The CDR3 coding sequence is TGCAGCGTTGAGATCAATGGAGGCGGGGAAAAACTGTTTTTT.

This clonotype was detected ten times or more. The chain combines TRBV29-1 with TRBJ2-7, with 8 nucleotides matching TRBD2. CDR3 length: 13 amino acids. The V gene end was trimmed by 7 bases and the J gene end by 0 bases; junction bases not matched to a gene: 5. Germline V CDR1 and CDR2: SQVTM, ANQGSEA. The CDR3 here is CSGLLADSYEQYF. The CDR3 region has the DNA TGCAGCGGGCTACTAGCGGACTCCTACGAGCAGTACTTC.

The V gene is TRBV2, the J gene TRBJ2-2; TRBD2 aligns across 9 bases. This CDR3 has 16 amino acids. Per the germline V gene, CDR1 is SNHLY and CDR2 is FYNNEI. V dropped 4 bases and J dropped 2; count of bases not matched to a gene: 5. CDR3 in amino acids: CASSVNSGGNTGELFF. The CDR3 DNA is TGTGCCAGCAGTGTAAATAGCGGGGGAAACACCGGGGAGCTGTTTTTT.

There are a few counts of this clonotype. The rearrangement links TRBV28 to TRBJ2-3, with D perhaps TRBD1 (6 bases). The length of the CDR3 is 19 residues. The germline gives CDR1 MDHEN, CDR2 SYDVKM. Trimming pared 4 bases from V and 5 bases from J, leaving 28 bases between. CDR3 in DNA: TGTGCCAGCAGTTCACAGGGAAGTTGGAAGGGCCTGGGGAGAGATACGCAGTATTTT. Its protein is CASSSQGSWKGLGRDTQYF.